A single sample is the source of the 17 T cell receptor beta chains below, sequenced in a study of shared clonotypes between healthy human individuals. This table comes from immunoSEQ multiplex PCR, and its TCRdb copy is limited to in-frame clones, with some not included. The sample consists of 500,000 to 550,000 clones, about 96% of them appearing once. Sequenced sample: naive CD4+ T cells sorted from blood. Regarding subset: CD45RA+ positively selected. These receptors came from a woman under 40 in good health.

CDR3 region: CASRPGQGATGANVLTF. The DNA of the CDR3 is TGTGCCAGCAGACCGGGACAGGGGGCTACCGGGGCCAACGTCCTGACTTTC. V gene TRBV28 combines with J gene TRBJ2-6; TRBD1 agrees at 12 bases. The CDR3 is made up of 17 amino acids. J was trimmed by 4 bases and V by 6 bases; bases with no gene match: 7. The germline V gene has CDR1 MDHEN and CDR2 SYDVKM.

The rearrangement uses TRBV27 and TRBJ2-1; TRBD2 matches at 9 bases. The CDR3 length is 18 residues. In germline, CDR1 is MNHEY, CDR2 SMNVEV (reference sequence). J lost 5 bases, V lost 2 bases, and 13 bases had no gene match. CDR3 residues: CASSLRGTSRGSNNEQFF. DNA for the CDR3: TGTGCCAGCAGTTTAAGGGGGACTAGCAGGGGGTCGAACAATGAGCAGTTCTTC.

The chain combines TRBV18 with TRBJ1-3; TRBD1 matches 8 bases. After removal of 3 bases from V and 1 base from J, the junction contained 14 bases not matched to a gene. The CDR3 totals 19 residues. CDR1 is KGHSH, CDR2 LQKENI, per germline. The CDR3 sequence: CASSPQRSQGADSGNTIYF. The CDR3 nucleotides read TGTGCCAGCTCACCCCAAAGGTCTCAGGGGGCAGATTCTGGAAACACCATATATTTT. Filled out from reference TRBV18 and TRBJ1-3, the complete variable domain reads NAGVMQNPRHLVRRRGQEARLRCSPMKGHSHVYWYRQLPEEGLKFMVYLQKENIIDESGMPKERFSAEFPKEGPSILRIQQVVRGDSAAYFCASSPQRSQGADSGNTIYFGEGSWLTVV.

As concerns this clone: Other DNA sequences in the sample encode the same CDR3. This sequence joins TRBV18 and TRBJ2-3; D ambiguous. Trimming shortened V by 3 bases and J by 0 bases, and 7 bases separated the two germline ends. Per the germline V gene, CDR1 is KGHSH and CDR2 is LQKENI. This CDR3 is built from 14 residues. CDR3 nucleotide sequence: TGTGCCAGCTCACCGGATCCTAGCACAGATACGCAGTATTTT. As protein: CASSPDPSTDTQYF.

This clone was counted a single time. Additional DNA sequences in this sample encode the identical CDR3. The chain carries TRBV28 and TRBJ1-3; D gene unclear. The CDR3 length is 14 residues. Germline loops: CDR1 MDHEN, CDR2 SYDVKM. Trimming left V 3 bases short and J 0 bases short, with 6 bases between. Here the CDR3 reads CASSLGFSGNTIYF. Here the CDR3 DNA reads TGTGCCAGCAGTTTGGGTTTCTCTGGAAACACCATATATTTT. Full variable domain (rest looked up from reference TRBV28 and TRBJ1-3): DVKVTQSSRYLVKRTGEKVFLECVQDMDHENMFWYRQDPGLGLRLIYFSYDVKMKEKGDIPEGYSVSREKKERFSLILESASTNQTSMYLCASSLGFSGNTIYFGEGSWLTVV.

This rearrangement joins TRBV5-1 to TRBJ2-7, with 12 bases identical to TRBD2. The CDR3 runs 15 residues. In germline, CDR1 is SGHRS, CDR2 YFSETQ. V was pared by 4 bases and J by 5 bases, with 7 bases of the junction left unmatched. As DNA, the CDR3 is TGCGCCAGCAGCCCCCTAGCGGGAGGGCCAGACGAGCAGTACTTC. Protein product: CASSPLAGGPDEQYF.

The J gene is TRBJ1-4, the V gene TRBV28; no firm D call. The CDR3 has 11 amino acids. Germline loops: CDR1 MDHEN, CDR2 SYDVKM. Trimming pared 8 bases from V and 7 bases from J, leaving 8 bases between. The CDR3, as DNA: TGTGCCAGCTTGGGCGGTGAAAAACTGTTTTTT. It codes for CASLGGEKLFF.

The chain combines TRBV28 with TRBJ1-1; TRBD1 aligns across 7 bases. V was pared by 3 bases and J by 11 bases, with 12 bases of the junction left unmatched. The germline CDR1 and CDR2 sequences are MDHEN and SYDVKM. CDR3 length: 14 amino acids. CDR3 region: CASSLPGGFVGAFF. In DNA, the CDR3 is TGTGCCAGCAGTTTGCCAGGGGGGTTCGTCGGGGCTTTCTTT.

The V gene is TRBV7-9, the J gene TRBJ2-7, with a weak D call TRBD2 (5 bases). V was pared by 1 base and J by 7 bases, with 20 bases between. This CDR3 has 16 amino acids. The germline CDR1 and CDR2 sequences are SEHNR and FQNEAQ (reference sequence). CDR3: CASSLVSLVSRGEQYF. The CDR3 DNA sequence: TGTGCCAGCAGCTTAGTCTCACTAGTCTCGCGAGGAGAGCAGTACTTC. The full variable domain, its missing parts supplied by reference TRBV7-9 and TRBJ2-7, is DTGVSQNPRHKITKRGQNVTFRCDPISEHNRLYWYRQTLGQGPEFLTYFQNEAQLEKSRLLSDRFSAERPKGSFSTLEIQRTEQGDSAMYLCASSLVSLVSRGEQYFGPGTRLTVT.

This clone was counted only a few times. This chain connects TRBV5-1 to TRBJ1-2; the D gene is possibly TRBD1 (5 bases). V gave up 0 bases and J gave up 7 bases, with 13 bases separating them. CDR1 and CDR2 (germline): SGHRS, YFSETQ. This CDR3 has 14 amino acids. The CDR3 region has the DNA TGCGCCAGCAGCTTGGCCCAGGGAACGGGTGGCTACACCTTC. Protein sequence: CASSLAQGTGGYTF.

The chain joins TRBV19 to TRBJ2-5; D perhaps matches TRBD2 (6 bases). The germline gives CDR1 LNHDA, CDR2 SQIVND (reference sequence). The germline V and J ends were trimmed by 2 bases and 2 bases, with 12 bases remaining between them. The CDR3 has 15 amino acids. The CDR3 sequence: CASSIRWGVQETQYF. In DNA form, the CDR3 reads TGTGCCAGTAGTATAAGGTGGGGGGTTCAAGAGACCCAGTACTTC.

The V gene is TRBV7-2, the J gene TRBJ2-3, with D perhaps matching TRBD1 (6 bases). The V gene lost 2 bases and the J gene lost 0 bases, with 12 bases spanning the gap. The CDR3 is 16 residues long. CDR1 is SGHTA and CDR2 is FQGNSA in the germline V gene. CDR3 residues: CASSLFGGASTDTQYF. In nucleotides, the CDR3 is TGTGCCAGCAGCTTATTTGGGGGCGCGAGCACAGATACGCAGTATTTT. The variable domain in full, with the rest retrieved from reference TRBV7-2 and TRBJ2-3, is GAGVSQSPSNKVTEKGKDVELRCDPISGHTALYWYRQSLGQGLEFLIYFQGNSAPDKSGLPSDRFSAERTGGSVSTLTIQRTQQEDSAVYLCASSLFGGASTDTQYFGPGTRLTVL.

This clone was recorded once. The chain has TRBV27 and TRBJ1-1; unclear D gene. In germline, CDR1 is MNHEY, CDR2 SMNVEV (reference sequence). V was clipped by 4 bases and J by 8 bases, with 17 bases between them. This CDR3 has 14 amino acids. Here the CDR3 reads CASSYLEQPSEAFF. The CDR3 coding sequence is TGTGCCAGCAGTTACTTGGAGCAACCATCCGAAGCTTTCTTT.

Note on this clone: This CDR3 is also generated by other DNA sequences in the sample. V and J are TRBV27 and TRBJ2-7; D is uncertain. From germline, CDR1 is MNHEY and CDR2 SMNVEV (reference sequence). V shed 5 bases and J shed 2 bases, with 13 bases lying between them. CDR3 length: 14 amino acids. CDR3 residues: CASSLSGGTYEQYF. The CDR3, as DNA: TGTGCCAGCAGTCTCAGTGGCGGAACCTACGAGCAGTACTTC.

The chain uses TRBV4-1 and TRBJ2-2; D gene unclear. Trimming removed 4 bases from V and 4 bases from J, with 10 bases in between. The CDR3 length is 14 residues. From germline, CDR1 is MGHRA and CDR2 YSYEKL. The CDR3 loop is CASSRGPITGELFF. CDR3 DNA sequence: TGCGCCAGCAGCCGCGGACCCATCACCGGGGAGCTGTTTTTT.

V gene TRBV2 combines with J gene TRBJ1-4; no clear D. CDR1 and CDR2 (germline): SNHLY, FYNNEI. The germline V and J ends were trimmed by 6 bases and 5 bases, with 13 bases remaining between them. The CDR3 contains 14 residues. The CDR3 nucleotides read TGTGCCAGCAGGTTACTTGACCCCAATGAAAAACTGTTTTTT. It encodes CASRLLDPNEKLFF. The complete variable domain, with remaining parts taken from reference TRBV2 and TRBJ1-4, reads EPEVTQTPSHQVTQMGQEVILRCVPISNHLYFYWYRQILGQKVEFLVSFYNNEISEKSEIFDDQFSVERPDGSNFTLKIRSTKLEDSAMYFCASRLLDPNEKLFFGSGTQLSVL.

This chain joins TRBV7-7 and TRBJ2-1, with 13 bases lining up with TRBD2. This CDR3 has 18 amino acids. Germline V CDR1 and CDR2: SSHAT, FNYEAQ (reference sequence). V shed 0 bases and J 9 bases; nucleotides not matched to a gene: 11. CDR3 region: CASSLALGTSGRASEQFF. CDR3 coding DNA: TGTGCCAGCAGCTTAGCGCTCGGAACTAGCGGGAGGGCCAGTGAGCAGTTCTTC.